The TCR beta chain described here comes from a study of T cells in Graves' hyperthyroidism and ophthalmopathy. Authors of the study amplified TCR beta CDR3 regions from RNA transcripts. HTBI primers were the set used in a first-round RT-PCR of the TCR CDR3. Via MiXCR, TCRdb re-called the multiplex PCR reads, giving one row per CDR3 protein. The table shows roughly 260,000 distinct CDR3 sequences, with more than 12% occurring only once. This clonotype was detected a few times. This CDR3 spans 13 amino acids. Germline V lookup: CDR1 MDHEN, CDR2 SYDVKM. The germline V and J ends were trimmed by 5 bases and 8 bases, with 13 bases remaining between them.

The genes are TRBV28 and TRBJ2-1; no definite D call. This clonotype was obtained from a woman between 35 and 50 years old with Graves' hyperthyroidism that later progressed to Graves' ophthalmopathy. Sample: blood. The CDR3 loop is CASSQTVLDEQFF. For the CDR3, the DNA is TGTGCCAGCAGTCAGACGGTTTTAGATGAGCAGTTCTTC.